The rows below give T cell receptor beta chains drawn from one sample of a study of OX40 agonist ivuxolimab in advanced cancers. Only in-frame clones appear in the TCRdb table, and some are missing; sequencing was by immunoSEQ multiplex PCR. In the table there are 130,000 or so clones, 90% of which are singletons. Sequenced material: CD4+ or CD8+ T cells sorted from blood, taken in a trial of the OX40 agonist ivuxolimab. The source of these receptors is an adult with an advanced solid tumor such as melanoma, head and neck, liver or kidney cancer. The CDR3 runs from the conserved cysteine through the conserved F or W. A D gene is named only where the DNA matches it firmly. Size is stated for part of the rows, as once, few or many counts, or as a class when the clone is expanded.

d_call j_call v_call cdr3_length clone_size cdr3_aa cdr3_nt
- TRBJ1-1 TRBV7-8 11 - CASSSGFTAFF TGTGCCAGCAGTTCAGGGTTTACAGCTTTCTTT
- TRBJ2-2 TRBV6-1 14 once CASRPVPLTGELFF TGTGCCAGTAGGCCCGTTCCGCTCACCGGGGAGCTGTTTTTT
TRBD1 TRBJ1-3 TRBV18 15 - CASSGAGGSGNTIYF TGTGCCAGCTCAGGCGCAGGGGGCTCTGGAAACACCATATATTTT
- TRBJ2-2 TRBV11-2 14 - CASSSGLNTGELFF TGTGCCAGCAGTTCGGGACTGAACACCGGGGAGCTGTTTTTT
- TRBJ2-1 TRBV4-3 17 - CASSQGLVRILYNEQFF TGCGCCAGCAGCCAAGGACTGGTAAGAATCCTGTACAATGAGCAGTTCTTC
- TRBJ2-7 TRBV4-2 15 few CASSQASLPQYEQYF TGTGCCAGCAGCCAAGCCTCCCTCCCCCAGTACGAGCAGTACTTC
TRBD1 TRBJ1-5 TRBV27 20 - CASSPTGPGTGDGSNQPQHF TGTGCCAGCAGTCCGACCGGGCCCGGGACAGGGGATGGTAGCAATCAGCCCCAGCATTTT
- TRBJ2-2 TRBV19 13 - CASKYGGIGELFF TGTGCCAGTAAATATGGGGGGATCGGGGAGCTGTTTTTT
TRBD1 TRBJ2-7 TRBV5-8 16 - CASSLGQGGRSYEQYF TGTGCCAGCAGCTTGGGACAAGGGGGCCGATCCTACGAGCAGTACTTC
TRBD1 TRBJ2-3 TRBV14 17 - CASSQAFWDRLTDTQYF TGTGCCAGCAGCCAAGCGTTTTGGGACAGATTGACAGATACGCAGTATTTT
TRBD1 TRBJ2-1 TRBV6-5 15 - CASSYGDRGGYEQFF TGTGCCAGCAGTTACGGGGACAGGGGTGGTTATGAGCAGTTCTTC
TRBD2 TRBJ2-5 TRBV7-3 14 - CASSRLAGQETQYF TGTGCCAGCAGCCGACTAGCGGGACAAGAGACCCAGTACTTC
TRBD2 TRBJ2-7 TRBV11-2 16 - CASSLKREWGSYEQYF TGTGCCAGCAGCTTGAAGCGGGAGTGGGGCTCCTACGAGCAGTACTTC
TRBD2 TRBJ2-1 TRBV11-2 18 - CASSLSSGLAGTYNEQFF TGTGCCAGCAGCTTATCGTCCGGACTAGCGGGAACCTACAATGAGCAGTTCTTC
TRBD1 TRBJ2-7 TRBV6-6 15 - CASSYSATGAYEQYF TGTGCCAGCAGTTACTCGGCGACAGGGGCCTACGAGCAGTACTTC
TRBD2 TRBJ2-7 TRBV7-2 15 - CASSLAGQKVYEQYF TGTGCCAGCAGTCTAGCGGGACAGAAAGTCTACGAGCAGTACTTC
- TRBJ2-7 TRBV10-1 12 - CASSEGWEGQYF TGCGCCAGCAGTGAGGGTTGGGAAGGGCAGTACTTC
TRBD2 TRBJ2-3 TRBV5-1 18 - CASSLALAGGPVADTQYF TGCGCCAGCAGCTTGGCGCTAGCGGGAGGGCCAGTCGCAGATACGCAGTATTTT
- TRBJ1-5 TRBV7-8 14 - CASSWADSNQPQHF TGTGCCAGCTCATGGGCGGATAGCAATCAGCCCCAGCATTTT
- TRBJ1-3 TRBV6-1 14 - CATLAPSTGNTIYF TGTGCCACCCTTGCCCCATCGACTGGAAACACCATATATTTT
- TRBJ1-2 TRBV9 15 - CASSVEAPTPHGYTF TGTGCCAGCAGCGTAGAAGCGCCGACACCACATGGCTACACCTTC
- TRBJ2-3 TRBV2 16 - CASSEIRGARVDTQYF TGTGCCAGCAGTGAAATTCGGGGGGCGCGGGTAGATACGCAGTATTTT
- TRBJ2-5 TRBV2 13 - CASNDRLQETQYF TGTGCCAGCAATGACAGGTTACAAGAGACCCAGTACTTC
- TRBJ1-5 TRBV19 15 - CASSIEASRNQPQHF TGTGCCAGTAGTATAGAGGCCAGCAGGAATCAGCCCCAGCATTTT
- TRBJ2-5 TRBV5-6 16 - CASSLLLARYQETQYF TGTGCCAGCAGCTTATTGCTAGCGAGGTACCAAGAGACCCAGTACTTC
TRBD2 TRBJ2-1 TRBV2 14 - CASTLAGGPNEQFF TGTGCCAGCACCCTAGCGGGAGGTCCCAATGAGCAGTTCTTC
- TRBJ1-5 TRBV18 14 few CASSPLRSNQPQHF TGTGCCAGCTCACCTCTACGTAGCAATCAGCCCCAGCATTTT
TRBD2 TRBJ2-7 TRBV4-2 15 - CASSQESSGSDEQYF TGTGCCAGCAGCCAAGAGTCTAGCGGGAGCGACGAGCAGTACTTC
- TRBJ2-1 TRBV10-3 14 - CAISWDRANNEQFF TGTGCCATTTCTTGGGACCGCGCTAACAATGAGCAGTTCTTC